The 6 T cell receptor beta chains below were found in one sample sequenced in a study of tumor-infiltrating lymphocytes in oesophageal squamous cell carcinoma (dated by TCRdb to between 2015 and 2016). Library preparation used PCR. The reads were generated on an Illumina HiSeq 2000. TCRdb took the public reads, trimmed them with fastp at Q25, ran MiXCR for clone calling and kept in-frame beta chains. Identical CDR3 proteins give one entry, which carries the most common genes and DNA. The sample has approximately 6,000 distinct CDR3 sequences on record, over 12% of them singletons. The ten largest clones add up to about a quarter of the sample. The specimen sequenced was normal esophageal tissue next to the tumor. The source is a male donor with esophageal squamous cell carcinoma.

The genes are TRBV28 and TRBJ2-5; either TRBD1 or TRBD2 may fit D (5 bases each). This CDR3 region has 12 residues. V shed 4 bases and J shed 11 bases, with 14 bases lying between them. Per germline, CDR1 MDHEN and CDR2 SYDVKM. The CDR3 sequence: CASSWGKYEQYF. Here the CDR3 DNA reads TGTGCCAGCAGTTGGGGGAAATATGAGCAGTACTTC.

This clonotype was recorded at least ten times. The rearrangement links TRBV6-4 to TRBJ2-2; 9 bases map to TRBD1. Germline V gene sequence: CDR1 MRHNA, CDR2 SNTAGT. The CDR3 extends over 17 amino acids. After removal of 8 bases from V and 4 bases from J, the junction contained 14 bases not matched to a gene. CDR3 bases: TGTGCCAGCTCCCAGATTAGGACAGGGGCGAGCACCGGGGAGCTGTTTTTT. As protein: CASSQIRTGASTGELFF.

A remark on this clonotype: With a much larger clone just one base away, this may be a read error. The chain is built from TRBV11-2 and TRBJ2-7, with 7 bases fitting TRBD1. The CDR3 loop spans 17 amino acids. V shed 6 bases and J 2 bases; nucleotides not matched to a gene: 16. Germline V gives CDR1 SGHAT, CDR2 FQNNGV. DNA of the CDR3: TGTGCCAGCAGTCATACAGGGGATTGGACCCTAACCTACGAGCAGTACTTC. Residues: CASSHTGDWTLTYEQYF.

V usage is TRBV9 and J usage is TRBJ2-1; maybe TRBD1 (5 bases). Germline lookup yields CDR1 SGDLS and CDR2 YYNGEE. The CDR3 length is 16 residues. Trimming removed 5 bases at V and 8 bases at J, with 23 bases between. The CDR3 loop reads CASSWTPDQGGYEQFF. CDR3 DNA: TGTGCCAGCAGTTGGACCCCGGATCAGGGTGGTTATGAGCAGTTCTTC. Full variable domain (remainder filled in from reference TRBV9 and TRBJ2-1): DSGVTQTPKHLITATGQRVTLRCSPRSGDLSVYWYQQSLDQGLQFLIQYYNGEERAKGNILERFSAQQFPDLHSELNLSSLELGDSALYFCASSWTPDQGGYEQFFGPGTRLTVL.

This clonotype is labeled as medium-sized. This sequence joins TRBV7-8 and TRBJ1-2; no firm D call. The CDR3 consists of 12 residues. Per germline, CDR1 SGHVS and CDR2 FQNEAQ. Trimming cost V 5 bases and J 1 base, with 5 bases left between them. CDR3 sequence: CASSGNNYGYTF. DNA of the CDR3: TGTGCCAGCAGCGGAAATAACTATGGCTACACCTTC. The whole variable domain, filled in from reference TRBV7-8 and TRBJ1-2, reads GAGVSQSPRYKVAKRGQDVALRCDPISGHVSLFWYQQALGQGPEFLTYFQNEAQLDKSGLPSDRFFAERPEGSVSTLKIQRTQQEDSAVYLCASSGNNYGYTFGSGTRLTVV.

This clonotype was recorded many times. Sequence at one end of the junction differs from germline and may be a read error. The chain combines TRBV7-9 with TRBJ2-5, with TRBD1 matching over 8 bases. The CDR3 extends over 18 amino acids. In germline, CDR1 is SEHNR, CDR2 FQNEAQ (reference sequence). CDR3 nucleotides: TGTGCCAGCAGCTTAGCGAAACAGGGGGTGTCCTATAATTCACCCCTCCACTTC. It encodes CASSLAKQGVSYNSPLHF.